This paragraph covers one TCR beta chain sequence. The antigen remains undetermined. Per the germline V gene, CDR1 is LNHNV and CDR2 is YYDKDF (reference sequence). CDR3 length: 15 amino acids. V was shortened by 1 base and J by 8 bases, with 14 bases between the two germline ends. TCRdb keeps only in-frame clones here, not all; method: immunoSEQ multiplex PCR. The sample has about 89,000 clones, about nine tenths seen once. Pooled together were second doses at about 4 or about 12 weeks. This entry is derived from a study of T cell responses to AZD1222 COVID-19 vaccine. Overall study findings and caveats: There were vaccine-associated CD4 TCRs across spike, dominant at 160-218 and 743-854. Spike-specific TCR breadth and depth both grew after two AZD1222 doses.

The sequencing used peripheral blood, collected 28 days after the second AZD1222 dose. The TCR comes from an adult who received the AZD1222 COVID-19 vaccine. This chain joins TRBV15 and TRBJ1-4; D is unresolved. CDR3: CATSRVRAGREKLFF. The CDR3, as DNA: TGTGCCACCAGCAGAGTAAGGGCAGGTCGGGAAAAACTGTTTTTT.